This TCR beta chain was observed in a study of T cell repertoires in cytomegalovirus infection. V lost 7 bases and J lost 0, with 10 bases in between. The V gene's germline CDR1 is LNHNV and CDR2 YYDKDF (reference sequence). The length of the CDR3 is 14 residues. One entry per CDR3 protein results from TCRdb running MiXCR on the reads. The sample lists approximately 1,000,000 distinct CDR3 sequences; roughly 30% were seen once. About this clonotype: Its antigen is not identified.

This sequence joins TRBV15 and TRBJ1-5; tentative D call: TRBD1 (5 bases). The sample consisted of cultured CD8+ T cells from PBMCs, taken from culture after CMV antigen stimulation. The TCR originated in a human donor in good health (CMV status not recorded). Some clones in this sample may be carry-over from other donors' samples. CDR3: CATTLGDSNQPQHF. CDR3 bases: TGTGCCACCACATTGGGGGATAGCAATCAGCCCCAGCATTTT.